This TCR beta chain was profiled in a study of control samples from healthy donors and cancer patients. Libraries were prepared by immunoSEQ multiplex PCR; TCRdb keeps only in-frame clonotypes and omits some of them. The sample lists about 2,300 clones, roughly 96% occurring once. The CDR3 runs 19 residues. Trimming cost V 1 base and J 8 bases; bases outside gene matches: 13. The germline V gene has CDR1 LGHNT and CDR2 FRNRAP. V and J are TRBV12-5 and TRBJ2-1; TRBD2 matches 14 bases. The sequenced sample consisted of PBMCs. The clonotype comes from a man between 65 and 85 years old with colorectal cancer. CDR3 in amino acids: CASGLATIPGLAGEYEQFF. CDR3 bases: TGTGCTAGTGGTTTGGCAACTATTCCGGGACTAGCGGGAGAGTATGAGCAGTTCTTC.